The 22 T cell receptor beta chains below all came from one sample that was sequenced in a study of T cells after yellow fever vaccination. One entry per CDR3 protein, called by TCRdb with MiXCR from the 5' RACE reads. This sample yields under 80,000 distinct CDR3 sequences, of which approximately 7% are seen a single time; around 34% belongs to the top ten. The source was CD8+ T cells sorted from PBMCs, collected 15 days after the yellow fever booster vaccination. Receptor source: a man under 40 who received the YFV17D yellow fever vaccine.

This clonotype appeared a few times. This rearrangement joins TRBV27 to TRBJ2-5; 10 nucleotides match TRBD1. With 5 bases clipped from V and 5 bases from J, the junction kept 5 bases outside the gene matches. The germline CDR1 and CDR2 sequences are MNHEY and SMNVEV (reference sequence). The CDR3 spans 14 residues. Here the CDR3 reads CASSETGGWETQYF. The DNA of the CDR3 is TGTGCCAGCAGTGAGACAGGGGGCTGGGAGACCCAGTACTTC.

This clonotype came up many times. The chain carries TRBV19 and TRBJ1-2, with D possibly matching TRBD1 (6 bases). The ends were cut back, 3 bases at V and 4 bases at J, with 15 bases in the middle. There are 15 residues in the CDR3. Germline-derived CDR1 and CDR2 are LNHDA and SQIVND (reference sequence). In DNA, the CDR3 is TGTGCCAGTAGTATGGGCGGGACACCTCTCTATGGCTACACCTTC. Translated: CASSMGGTPLYGYTF.

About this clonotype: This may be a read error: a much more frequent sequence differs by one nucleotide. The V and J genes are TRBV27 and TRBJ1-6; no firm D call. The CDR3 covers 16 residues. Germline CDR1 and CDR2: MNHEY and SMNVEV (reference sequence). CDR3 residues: CASSPAGVGYTSPLHF. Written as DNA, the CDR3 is TGTGCCAGCAGTCCCGCTGGGGTAGGGTATACTTCACCCCTCCACTTT.

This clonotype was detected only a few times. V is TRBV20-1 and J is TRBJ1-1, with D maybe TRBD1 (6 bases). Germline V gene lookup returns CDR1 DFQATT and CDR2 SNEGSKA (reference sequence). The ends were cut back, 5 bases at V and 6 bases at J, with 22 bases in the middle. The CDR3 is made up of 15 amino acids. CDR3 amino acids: CSALRVGAGVAEAFF. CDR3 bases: TGCAGTGCTCTTCGGGTCGGGGCAGGGGTGGCTGAAGCTTTCTTT.

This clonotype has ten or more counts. The CDR3 spells CASPSEGVGNYGYTF. DNA for the CDR3: TGTGCCAGTCCTAGCGAAGGGGTCGGTAACTATGGCTACACCTTC. The chain recombines TRBV2 with TRBJ1-2, with a weak D call TRBD1 (5 bases). Germline V gene lookup returns CDR1 SNHLY and CDR2 FYNNEI. Trimming left V 9 bases short and J 1 base short, with 18 bases between. The CDR3 runs to 15 residues.

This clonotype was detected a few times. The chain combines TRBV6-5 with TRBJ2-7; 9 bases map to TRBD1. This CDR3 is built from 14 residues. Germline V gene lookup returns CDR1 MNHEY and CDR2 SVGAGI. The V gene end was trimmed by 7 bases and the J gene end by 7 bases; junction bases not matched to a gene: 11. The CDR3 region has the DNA TGTGCCAGCAAGCGCCTGGGACAGGGTGAAGAGCAGTACTTC. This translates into CASKRLGQGEEQYF.

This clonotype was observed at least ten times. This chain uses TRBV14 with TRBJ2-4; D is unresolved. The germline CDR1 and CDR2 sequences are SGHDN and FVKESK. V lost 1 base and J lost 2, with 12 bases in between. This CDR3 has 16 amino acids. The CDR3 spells CASSQVRSETKNIQYF. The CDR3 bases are TGTGCCAGCAGCCAAGTGAGATCGGAGACCAAAAACATTCAGTACTTC.

The CDR3 bases are TGTGCCAGCAGCGTTGACAGGGCTAACGCAGATACGCAGTATTTT. This encodes CASSVDRANADTQYF. The chain recombines TRBV7-6 with TRBJ2-3, with TRBD1 identical over 7 bases. The length of the CDR3 is 15 residues. V gave up 5 bases and J gave up 4 bases; unmatched junction bases: 9. Germline lookup yields CDR1 SGHVS and CDR2 FNYEAQ. Based on the CDR3 plus reference TRBV7-6 and TRBJ2-3, the full variable domain is GAGVSQSPRYKVTKRGQDVALRCDPISGHVSLYWYRQALGQGPEFLTYFNYEAQQDKSGLPNDRFSAERPEGSISTLTIQRTEQRDSAMYRCASSVDRANADTQYFGPGTRLTVL.

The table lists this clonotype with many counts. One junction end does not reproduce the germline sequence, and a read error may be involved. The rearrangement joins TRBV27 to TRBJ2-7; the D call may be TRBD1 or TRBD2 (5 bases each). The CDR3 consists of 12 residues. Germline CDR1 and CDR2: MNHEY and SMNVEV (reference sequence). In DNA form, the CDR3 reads TGTGCCAGCAGTATATCGGGGCGCGAGCAGTACTTC. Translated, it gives CASSISGREQYF.

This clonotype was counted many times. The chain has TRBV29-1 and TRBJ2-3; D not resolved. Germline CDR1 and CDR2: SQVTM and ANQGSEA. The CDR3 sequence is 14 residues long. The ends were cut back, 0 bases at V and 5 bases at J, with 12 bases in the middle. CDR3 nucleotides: TGCAGCGTTGAAGATCTGCTAGTCCTAGATACGCAGTATTTT. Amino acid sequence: CSVEDLLVLDTQYF.

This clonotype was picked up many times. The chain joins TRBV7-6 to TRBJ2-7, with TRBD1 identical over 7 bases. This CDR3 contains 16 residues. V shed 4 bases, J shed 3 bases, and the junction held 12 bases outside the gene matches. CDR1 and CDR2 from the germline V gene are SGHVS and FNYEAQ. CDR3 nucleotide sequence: TGTGCCAGCAGCTACCCTCGGACAGGAAGGGACTACGAGCAGTACTTC. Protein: CASSYPRTGRDYEQYF.

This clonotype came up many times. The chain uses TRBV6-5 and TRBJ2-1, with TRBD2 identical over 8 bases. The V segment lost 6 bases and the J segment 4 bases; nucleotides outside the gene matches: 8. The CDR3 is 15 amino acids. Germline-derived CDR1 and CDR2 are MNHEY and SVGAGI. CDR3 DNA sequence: TGTGCCAGCAGCACCGCTAGCGGGCCTTACAATGAGCAGTTCTTC. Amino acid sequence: CASSTASGPYNEQFF.

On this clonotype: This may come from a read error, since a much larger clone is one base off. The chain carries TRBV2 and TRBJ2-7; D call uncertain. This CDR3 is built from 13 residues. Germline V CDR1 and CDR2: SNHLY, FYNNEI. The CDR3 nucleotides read TGTGCCAGTTCCCCAGGCGTCTCCTACGAGCAGAACTTC. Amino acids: CASSPGVSYEQNF.

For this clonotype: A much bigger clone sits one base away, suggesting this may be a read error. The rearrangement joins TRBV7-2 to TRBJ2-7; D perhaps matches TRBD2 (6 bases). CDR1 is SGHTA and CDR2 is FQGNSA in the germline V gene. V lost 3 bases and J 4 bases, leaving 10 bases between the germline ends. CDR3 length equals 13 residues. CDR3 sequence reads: CASSLGLKYEQYF. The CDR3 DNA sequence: TGTGCCAGCAGCTTGGGACTCAAGTACGAGCAGTACTTC.

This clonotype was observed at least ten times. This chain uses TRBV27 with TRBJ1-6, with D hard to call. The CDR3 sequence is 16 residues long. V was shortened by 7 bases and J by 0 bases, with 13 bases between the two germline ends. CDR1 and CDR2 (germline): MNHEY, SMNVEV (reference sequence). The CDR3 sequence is CASKILAFSYNSPLHF. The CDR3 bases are TGTGCCAGCAAAATTCTAGCGTTCTCCTATAATTCACCCCTCCACTTT.

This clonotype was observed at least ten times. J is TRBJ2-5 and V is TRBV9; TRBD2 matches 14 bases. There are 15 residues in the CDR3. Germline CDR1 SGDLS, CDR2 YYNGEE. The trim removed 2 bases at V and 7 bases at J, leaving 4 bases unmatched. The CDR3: CASSVGTSGRTTQYF. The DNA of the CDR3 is TGTGCCAGCAGCGTCGGGACTAGCGGGAGAACGACCCAGTACTTC.

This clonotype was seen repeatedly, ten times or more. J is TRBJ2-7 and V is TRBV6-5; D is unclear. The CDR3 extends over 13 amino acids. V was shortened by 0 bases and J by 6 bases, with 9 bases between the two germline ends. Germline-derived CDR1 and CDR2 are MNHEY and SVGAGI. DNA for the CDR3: TGTGCCAGCAGTTACTCTTTCCGAGGCGAGCAGTACTTC. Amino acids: CASSYSFRGEQYF.

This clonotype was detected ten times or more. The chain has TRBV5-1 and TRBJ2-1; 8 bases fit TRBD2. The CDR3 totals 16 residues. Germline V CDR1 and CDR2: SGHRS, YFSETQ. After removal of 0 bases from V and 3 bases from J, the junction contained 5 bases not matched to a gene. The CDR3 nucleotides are TGCGCCAGCAGCTTGGGGACTAGCCCCATCTACAATGAGCAGTTCTTC. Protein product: CASSLGTSPIYNEQFF.

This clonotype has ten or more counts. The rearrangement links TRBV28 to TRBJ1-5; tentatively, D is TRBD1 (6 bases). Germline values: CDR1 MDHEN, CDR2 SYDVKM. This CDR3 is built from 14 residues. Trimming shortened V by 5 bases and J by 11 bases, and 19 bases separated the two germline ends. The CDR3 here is CASSGLGGDPAQHF. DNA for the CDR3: TGTGCCAGCAGTGGCTTAGGGGGGGATCCGGCCCAGCATTTT.

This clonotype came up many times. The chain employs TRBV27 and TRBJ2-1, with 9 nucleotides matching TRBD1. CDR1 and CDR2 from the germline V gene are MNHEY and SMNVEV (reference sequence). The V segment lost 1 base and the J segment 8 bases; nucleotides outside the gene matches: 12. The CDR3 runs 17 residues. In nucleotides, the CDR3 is TGTGCCAGCAGTTTATTTGGAGGACAGGGGTTTGGGGATGAGCAGTTCTTC. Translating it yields CASSLFGGQGFGDEQFF.

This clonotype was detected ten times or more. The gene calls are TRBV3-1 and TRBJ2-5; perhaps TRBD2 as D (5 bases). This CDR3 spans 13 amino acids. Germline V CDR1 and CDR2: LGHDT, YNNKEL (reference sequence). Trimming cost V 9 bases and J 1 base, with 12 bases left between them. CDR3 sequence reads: CASWADSQETQYF. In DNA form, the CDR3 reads TGTGCCAGTTGGGCGGACTCCCAAGAGACCCAGTACTTC.

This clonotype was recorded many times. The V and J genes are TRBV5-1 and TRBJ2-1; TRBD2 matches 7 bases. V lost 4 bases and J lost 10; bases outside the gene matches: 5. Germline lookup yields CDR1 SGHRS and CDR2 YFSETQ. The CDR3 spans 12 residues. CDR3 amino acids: CASSPLGGEQFF. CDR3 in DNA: TGCGCCAGCAGCCCGCTCGGGGGGGAGCAGTTCTTC.